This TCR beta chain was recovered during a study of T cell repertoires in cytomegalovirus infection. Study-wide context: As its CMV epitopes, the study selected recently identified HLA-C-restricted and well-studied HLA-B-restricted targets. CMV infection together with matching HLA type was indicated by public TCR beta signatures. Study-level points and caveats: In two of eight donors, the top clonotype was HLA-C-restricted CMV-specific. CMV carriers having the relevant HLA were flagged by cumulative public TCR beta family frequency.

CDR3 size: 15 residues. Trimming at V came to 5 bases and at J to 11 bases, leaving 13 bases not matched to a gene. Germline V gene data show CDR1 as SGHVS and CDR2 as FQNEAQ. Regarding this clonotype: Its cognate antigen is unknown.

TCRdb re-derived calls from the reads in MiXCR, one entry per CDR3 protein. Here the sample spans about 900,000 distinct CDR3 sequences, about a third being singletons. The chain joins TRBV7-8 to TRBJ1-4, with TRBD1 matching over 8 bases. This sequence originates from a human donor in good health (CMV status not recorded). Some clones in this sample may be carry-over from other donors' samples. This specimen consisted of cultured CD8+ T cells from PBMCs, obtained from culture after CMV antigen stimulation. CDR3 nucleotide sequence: TGTGCCAGCAGCCAAACGGGGCAGGGGGCGCACAAACTGTTTTTT. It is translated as CASSQTGQGAHKLFF.